This T cell receptor (beta chain) was sequenced for a study of T cells in Graves' hyperthyroidism and ophthalmopathy (dated by TCRdb to about 2019). At the level of the whole study: Peripheral blood samples were taken at the time of initial diagnosis, prior to any treatment. A discovery cohort of about a hundred patients, about 44 with Graves' ophthalmopathy and fewer than 65 with stable Graves' hyperthyroidism, was used to find distinguishing TCR V-J signatures. An independent validation cohort of fewer than 20 hyperthyroidism patients and about 16 patients who later progressed to ophthalmopathy tested prospective prediction of ophthalmopathy. For training and testing, the 95 to 100 patients in the discovery cohort were randomly divided in a 7:3 ratio. The study also compared thyroid tissue and blood T-cell repertoires from a handful of Graves' hyperthyroidism patients. After sampling, hyperthyroidism patients received methimazole starting at 30 mg daily, and ophthalmopathy patients received high-dose intravenous methylprednisolone. The paper reports TCR Vbeta CDR3 sequencing of 130 to 150 peripheral blood samples: under 45 ophthalmopathy, fewer than 80 hyperthyroidism and about 17 progressor patients.

The paper's findings and limits, for the study overall: No statistical method was used to set the sample size in advance, and investigators knew the group allocation. Ophthalmopathy was separated from stable hyperthyroidism by a 13 V-J signature model, with approximately 90% sensitivity and just over 81% specificity obtained in cross-validation and 80%/75% obtained in testing. In validation, the model predicted progression to ophthalmopathy with approximately 69% sensitivity and around 72% specificity, a median of approximately 6.5 months before onset. Most expanded thyroid clonotypes (frequency above 0.001) were also found in blood, which suggests that blood repertoires may mirror thyroid immune responses.

The TCR beta CDR3 regions were amplified from RNA transcripts. For the first round of RT-PCR on the TCR CDR3, the HTBI primer set was used together with the Qiagen OneStep RT-PCR kit. The libraries were constructed in a second round of multiplex PCR and then size-selected and purified. Sequencing of the libraries was done on an Illumina HiSeq2000 using paired-end 100 bp reads. The study's processing was this. SOAPnuke was used to process the raw data, removing reads that contained adapters or uncalled bases, had a mean Phred below 15, or lacked an exact match to the constant primer or identifier. COPE v1.2.5 was used to merge high-quality paired reads, and clonotypes were defined as unique nucleotide sequences. MiTCR v1.1 was used to align the clonotypes against IMGT TRBV, TRBD and TRBJ reference segments. The analysis included only V-J combinations with a frequency above 0.0001, which together covered over 98% of the repertoires. A TCS score was defined as the ratio of F50 (clonal expansion) to E x V (chaos), with BLOSUM62-based TCRdist applied between CDR3 peptides within each V-J. Welch's t-statistics and random forest reduced 500 to 550 V-J features to under 15, which were used in a naive Bayes classifier (R e1071). TCRdb handled the public reads itself, with Q25 trimming in fastp and clone calling in MiXCR, and kept productive beta chains. Each record represents a unique CDR3 protein, reported with the most common genes and DNA among its rows. These V and J calls rely on TCRdb rather than the paper's analysis. In this sample the table shows a few hundred thousand distinct CDR3 sequences, approximately 18% of which occur a single time. 40% of the sample belongs to the ten largest clones.

CDR1 and CDR2, looked up from the germline V gene, are MGHDK and SYGVNS. The CDR3 sequence holds 15 residues, the cysteine and phenylalanine included. Just the 45-base CDR3 DNA is kept, in frame starting at base 1. V loses 3 bases of germline sequence and J loses 5 bases, and the interval between the two ends is 14 bases. In the ophthalmopathy patients, disease was moderately to severely active, with a Clinical Activity Score of 3 or more, a NOSPECS grade of 4 or more, and a duration of less than 3 months. The study excluded patients with uncontrolled infections, other autoimmune diseases, pregnancy or lactation. Diagnoses were established on the basis of clinical symptoms, serum thyroxine and TRAb, thyroid ultrasound, and orbital computed tomography. Ficoll-Paque density gradient centrifugation was used to isolate PBMCs from 8.5 to 10 ml of fresh peripheral blood. Total RNA was extracted with Trizol reagent, and quality was checked on an Agilent 2100 Bioanalyzer.

This clonotype was found many times. Its binding antigen is unknown. Within one base of it there is no much larger clone, and no base qualities were kept. Input material: blood. This sequence uses TRBV25-1 and TRBJ1-5; tentative D gene TRBD1, with 5 bases matching. The sequence was collected from a man aged 18 to 30 with Graves' ophthalmopathy. The CDR3 corresponds to CASSDPGTEYQPQHF. The DNA reads as follows: TGTGCCAGCAGTGACCCCGGGACGGAGTATCAGCCCCAGCATTTT.